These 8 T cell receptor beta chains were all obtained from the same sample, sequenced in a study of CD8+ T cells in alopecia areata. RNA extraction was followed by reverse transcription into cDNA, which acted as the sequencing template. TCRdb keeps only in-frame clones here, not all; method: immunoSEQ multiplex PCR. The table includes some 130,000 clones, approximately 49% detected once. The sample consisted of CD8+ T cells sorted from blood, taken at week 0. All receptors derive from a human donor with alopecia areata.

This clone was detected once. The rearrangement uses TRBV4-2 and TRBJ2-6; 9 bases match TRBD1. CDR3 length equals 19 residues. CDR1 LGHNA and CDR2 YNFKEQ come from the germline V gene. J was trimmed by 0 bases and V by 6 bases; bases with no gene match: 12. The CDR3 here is CASSHRGDRAYSGANVLTF. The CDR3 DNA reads TGTGCCAGCAGTCACCGTGGGGACAGGGCCTACTCTGGGGCCAACGTCCTGACTTTC.

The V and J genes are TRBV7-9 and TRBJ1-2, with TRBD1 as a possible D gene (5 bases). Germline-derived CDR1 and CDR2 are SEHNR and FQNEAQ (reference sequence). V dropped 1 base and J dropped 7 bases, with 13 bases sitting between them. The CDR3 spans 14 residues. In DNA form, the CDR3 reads TGTGCCAGCAGCTTAGGTCGGGGGGACGGTGGCTACACCTTC. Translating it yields CASSLGRGDGGYTF. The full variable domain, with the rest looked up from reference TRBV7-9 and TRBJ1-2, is DTGVSQNPRHKITKRGQNVTFRCDPISEHNRLYWYRQTLGQGPEFLTYFQNEAQLEKSRLLSDRFSAERPKGSFSTLEIQRTEQGDSAMYLCASSLGRGDGGYTFGSGTRLTVV.

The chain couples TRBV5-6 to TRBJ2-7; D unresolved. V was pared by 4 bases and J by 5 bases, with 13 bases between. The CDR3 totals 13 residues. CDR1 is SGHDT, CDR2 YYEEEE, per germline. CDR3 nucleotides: TGTGCCAGCAGCAACGTAATCCCCCACGAGCAGTACTTC. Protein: CASSNVIPHEQYF.

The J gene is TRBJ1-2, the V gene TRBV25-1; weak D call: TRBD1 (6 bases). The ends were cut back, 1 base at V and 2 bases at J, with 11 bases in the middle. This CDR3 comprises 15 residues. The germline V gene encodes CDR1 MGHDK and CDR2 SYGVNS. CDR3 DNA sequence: TGTGCCAGCAGTGAATGGGAGGGGGACAACTATGGCTACACCTTC. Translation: CASSEWEGDNYGYTF.

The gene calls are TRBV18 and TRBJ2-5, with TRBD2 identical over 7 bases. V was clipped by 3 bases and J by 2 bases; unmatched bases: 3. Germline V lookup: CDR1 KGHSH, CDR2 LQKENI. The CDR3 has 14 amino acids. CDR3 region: CASSPSGGQETQYF. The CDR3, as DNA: TGTGCCAGCTCACCGTCCGGGGGGCAAGAGACCCAGTACTTC.

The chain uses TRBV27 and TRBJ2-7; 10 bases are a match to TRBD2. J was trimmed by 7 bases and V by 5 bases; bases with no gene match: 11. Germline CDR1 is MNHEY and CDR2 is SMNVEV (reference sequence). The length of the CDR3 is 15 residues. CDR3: CASSPVASGGREQYF. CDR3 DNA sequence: TGTGCCAGCAGTCCCGTGGCTAGCGGGGGTCGGGAGCAGTACTTC.

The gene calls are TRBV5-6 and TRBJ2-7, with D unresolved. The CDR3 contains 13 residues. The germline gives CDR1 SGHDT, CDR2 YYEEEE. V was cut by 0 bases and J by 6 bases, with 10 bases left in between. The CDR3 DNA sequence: TGTGCCAGCAGCTTGGGGCCAACGAGCGAGCAGTACTTC. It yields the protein CASSLGPTSEQYF. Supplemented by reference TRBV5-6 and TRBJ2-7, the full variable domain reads DAGVTQSPTHLIKTRGQQVTLRCSPKSGHDTVSWYQQALGQGPQFIFQYYEEEERQRGNFPDRFSGHQFPNYSSELNVNALLLGDSALYLCASSLGPTSEQYFGPGTRLTVT.

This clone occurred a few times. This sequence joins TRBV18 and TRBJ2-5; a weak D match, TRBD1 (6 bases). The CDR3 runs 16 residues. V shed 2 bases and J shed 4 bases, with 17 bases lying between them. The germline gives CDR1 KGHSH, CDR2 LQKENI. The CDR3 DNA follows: TGTGCCAGCTCACCAATTGACAGGCCAAGGGGAGAGACCCAGTACTTC. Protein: CASSPIDRPRGETQYF.